This T cell receptor beta chain was observed in a study of T cell responses to AZD1222 COVID-19 vaccine. The repertoire was sequenced with immunoSEQ multiplex PCR; TCRdb's copy has only in-frame clones and lacks some. The sample yields 120,000 to 150,000 clones, about 92% seen once. This receptor was obtained from an adult in good health. Specimen: peripheral blood, collected on day 0 of MenACWY control vaccination.

The CDR3 DNA is TGTGCCAGCAGCTTTCTAGCGGGGGGGCTTGAGCAGTTCTTC. This translates into CASSFLAGGLEQFF. V gene TRBV5-4 combines with J gene TRBJ2-1, with TRBD2 matching 12 bases. J was trimmed by 9 bases and V by 2 bases; bases with no gene match: 3. Germline assignment: CDR1 SGHNT and CDR2 YYREEE (reference sequence). The CDR3 has 14 residues.